A selection of T cell receptor beta chains follows, all from one sample in a study of blood T cell repertoires in COVID-19. The table came from immunoSEQ multiplex PCR; TCRdb's copy has only in-frame clones and leaves some out. The sample yields roughly 100,000 clones, 81% seen once. Sequenced input: peripheral blood. The receptors come from a man older than 75 with acute or convalescent COVID-19. Each CDR3 is given with its conserved first and last residue.

J gene: TRBJ1-2; V gene: TRBV28; CDR3 protein: CASSAGQYGYTF
J gene: TRBJ1-2; V gene: TRBV5-1; CDR3 protein: CASSSTDLYGYTF
J gene: TRBJ2-1; V gene: TRBV20-1; CDR3 protein: CSAREYNEQFF
J gene: TRBJ1-6; V gene: TRBV25-1; CDR3 protein: CASSDRASSPLHF
J gene: TRBJ1-6; V gene: TRBV5-5; CDR3 protein: CASSSGQPLTNSPLHF
J gene: TRBJ2-7; V gene: TRBV7-2; CDR3 protein: CASSSNLRGLAYEQYF
J gene: TRBJ1-5; V gene: TRBV2; CDR3 protein: CASSEYSPPMNQPQHF
J gene: TRBJ1-4; V gene: TRBV7-2; CDR3 protein: CASSPGNRGNEKLFF
J gene: TRBJ2-5; V gene: TRBV29-1; CDR3 protein: CSVDGTGQETQYF
J gene: TRBJ1-1; V gene: TRBV6-5; CDR3 protein: CASSKQSMNTEAFF
J gene: TRBJ1-1; V gene: TRBV5-1; CDR3 protein: CASSRLGQQNTEAFF
J gene: TRBJ1-6; V gene: TRBV5-4; CDR3 protein: CASSTTGATNGSPLHF
J gene: TRBJ1-2; V gene: TRBV19; CDR3 protein: CASSSGQGPYGYTF
J gene: TRBJ1-2; V gene: TRBV20-1; CDR3 protein: CSASNRDRVNYGYTF
J gene: TRBJ2-7; V gene: TRBV28; CDR3 protein: CASTSTDIQGVQYF
J gene: TRBJ2-7; V gene: TRBV30; CDR3 protein: CACLGGIQSYEQYF
J gene: TRBJ2-3; V gene: TRBV7-6; CDR3 protein: CASSSGLAERDTQYF
J gene: TRBJ1-5; V gene: TRBV27; CDR3 protein: CASSLRGQPQHF
J gene: TRBJ1-2; V gene: TRBV5-4; CDR3 protein: CASSLAPGGGYYGYTF
J gene: TRBJ2-7; V gene: TRBV2; CDR3 protein: CASRTAGLPAAGEQYF
J gene: TRBJ2-2; V gene: TRBV28; CDR3 protein: CASRPSGTGSGELFF
J gene: TRBJ1-2; V gene: TRBV4-1; CDR3 protein: CASSQGGPGYGYTF
J gene: TRBJ1-5; V gene: TRBV28; CDR3 protein: CASSDLGRGVHQPQHF
J gene: TRBJ1-3; V gene: TRBV7-2; CDR3 protein: CASSSPPWTNGNTIYF
J gene: TRBJ1-5; V gene: TRBV24-1; CDR3 protein: CATSDPTVSEPQHF
J gene: TRBJ2-1; V gene: TRBV5-1; CDR3 protein: CASSLGQGWSSYNEQFF
J gene: TRBJ2-5; V gene: TRBV5-6; CDR3 protein: CASSPRQGALSQETQYF
J gene: TRBJ2-2; V gene: TRBV7-9; CDR3 protein: CASSLAGRGNGGELFF
J gene: TRBJ2-3; V gene: TRBV25-1; CDR3 protein: CASSGASGSSDTQYF
J gene: TRBJ2-3; V gene: TRBV20-1; CDR3 protein: CSASGTGSTDTQYF